The 15 T cell receptor beta chains below all came from one sample that was sequenced in a study of blood T cell repertoires in COVID-19. Here immunoSEQ multiplex PCR was the method, and the copy in TCRdb shows in-frame clones only, minus some. The data show about 97,000 clones, 84% seen once. The source material was peripheral blood. Every receptor here comes from a middle-aged man with active or convalescent COVID-19.

The V and J genes are TRBV19 and TRBJ2-2; 8 bases line up with TRBD2. With V trimmed by 6 bases and J by 5 bases, 11 bases remained unmatched. There are 16 residues in the CDR3. Germline CDR1 and CDR2: LNHDA and SQIVND (reference sequence). This CDR3 reads CASRLAGTGGTGELFF. CDR3 bases: TGTGCCAGTAGATTAGCGGGGACCGGGGGAACCGGGGAGCTGTTTTTT.

The rearrangement links TRBV5-6 to TRBJ1-2, with no clear D. Trimming removed 1 base from V and 4 bases from J, with 11 bases in between. Per the germline V gene, CDR1 is SGHDT and CDR2 is YYEEEE. The CDR3 sequence is 14 residues long. CDR3 sequence reads: CASSLSWEGYGYTF. In DNA, the CDR3 is TGTGCCAGCAGCTTGTCTTGGGAGGGCTATGGCTACACCTTC.

This clone was recorded only once. The rearrangement joins TRBV11-2 to TRBJ2-3, with 14 nucleotides matching TRBD2. Germline CDR1 reads SGHAT; CDR2 reads FQNNGV. V was clipped by 4 bases and J by 6 bases; unmatched bases: 15. This CDR3 has 19 amino acids. CDR3 amino acids: CASSWTGTSGGRVADTQYF. The DNA of the CDR3 is TGTGCCAGCAGCTGGACCGGGACTAGCGGGGGCAGAGTAGCGGATACGCAGTATTTT.

The V call is TRBV9, the J call TRBJ2-6; tentative D call: TRBD1 (5 bases). Deletions cut 4 bases from V and 0 bases from J, with 11 bases between. CDR1 and CDR2 from the germline V gene are SGDLS and YYNGEE. The CDR3 runs to 16 residues. Here the CDR3 DNA reads TGTGCCAGCAGCTCTCCGACAGCCTCTGGGGCCAACGTCCTGACTTTC. Amino acids: CASSSPTASGANVLTF.

V and J are TRBV19 and TRBJ2-4; possibly TRBD1 for D (5 bases). CDR3 size: 16 residues. Germline V gene lookup returns CDR1 LNHDA and CDR2 SQIVND (reference sequence). V dropped 5 bases and J dropped 3 bases, with 17 bases sitting between them. CDR3 residues: CASSDQGDFGKNIQYF. CDR3 coding DNA: TGTGCCAGTAGTGATCAAGGGGATTTCGGCAAAAACATTCAGTACTTC.

This rearrangement joins TRBV6-5 to TRBJ2-7; D remains unclear. V shed 1 base and J shed 13 bases, with 11 bases lying between them. CDR1 and CDR2 (germline): MNHEY, SVGAGI. CDR3 length: 11 amino acids. The CDR3 DNA sequence: TGTGCCAGCAGTTACTTGGCTAGTACCTACTTC. This encodes CASSYLASTYF.

V and J are TRBV6-5 and TRBJ2-5, with 7 bases aligning to TRBD1. Germline values: CDR1 MNHEY, CDR2 SVGAGI. This CDR3 has 13 amino acids. The junction had 4 bases not matched to a gene; V was cut back by 6 bases and J by 3 bases. In nucleotides, the CDR3 is TGTGCCAGCAGCCGGGGACAGAAAGAGACCCAGTACTTC. This codes for CASSRGQKETQYF.

The chain employs TRBV9 and TRBJ1-4; 8 nucleotides match TRBD1. Germline CDR1 is SGDLS and CDR2 is YYNGEE. V lost 3 bases to trimming and J lost 8 bases; unmatched junction nucleotides: 12. This CDR3 contains 16 residues. CDR3 loop: CASSGGGQGEEEKLFF. In DNA form, the CDR3 reads TGTGCCAGCAGCGGGGGTGGACAGGGTGAGGAAGAAAAACTGTTTTTT.

This clone occurred a few times. The chain uses TRBV5-1 and TRBJ1-3; perhaps TRBD1 as D (5 bases). This CDR3 region has 15 residues. V lost 1 base and J lost 2, with 10 bases in between. Germline values: CDR1 SGHRS, CDR2 YFSETQ. Here the CDR3 reads CASSLNAGAGNTIYF. The CDR3 coding sequence is TGCGCCAGCAGCTTGAACGCGGGGGCTGGAAACACCATATATTTT.

The CDR3, as DNA: TGTGCCAGCAGCAGAACTGACAGGGAGAGGGATAGGGATCCCCAGTACTTC. Its translation: CASSRTDRERDRDPQYF. The chain links TRBV21-1 to TRBJ2-5; the table's D gene call, TRBD1, was not cross checked with the DNA. TRBV21-1 is termed a pseudogene. The CDR3 spans 17 residues.

This chain connects TRBV4-2 to TRBJ2-2; 15 nucleotides line up with TRBD2. CDR3 length: 22 residues. CDR1 and CDR2 from the germline V gene are LGHNA and YNFKEQ. Trimming at V came to 0 bases and at J to 4 bases, leaving 15 bases not matched to a gene. In nucleotides, the CDR3 is TGTGCCAGCAGCCAAGATCGCGGGAGTTGGACTAGCGGGGGGGCCCTCACCGGGGAGCTGTTTTTT. It is translated as CASSQDRGSWTSGGALTGELFF.

The V gene is TRBV10-3, the J gene TRBJ2-3; 8 bases map to TRBD1. The CDR3 is 15 residues long. Germline CDR1 ENHRY, CDR2 SYGVKD. V shed 6 bases and J 4 bases; nucleotides not matched to a gene: 9. CDR3 protein: CAIRTPGQVPDTQYF. The CDR3 bases are TGTGCCATCAGGACCCCGGGACAGGTGCCAGATACGCAGTATTTT.

This clone came up many times. The chain recombines TRBV7-3 with TRBJ2-2, with 7 nucleotides matching TRBD2. From germline, CDR1 is SGHTA and CDR2 FQGTGA. The CDR3 runs 15 residues. V shed 2 bases, J shed 7 bases, and the junction held 7 bases outside the gene matches. CDR3 in DNA: TGTGCCAGCAGCTTAGATCCACTAGCGAGCGGGGAGCTGTTTTTT. It is translated as CASSLDPLASGELFF. The entire variable domain, with the rest obtained from reference TRBV7-3 and TRBJ2-2, is as follows: GAGVSQTPSNKVTEKGKYVELRCDPISGHTALYWYRQSLGQGPEFLIYFQGTGAADDSGLPNDRFFAVRPEGSVSTLKIQRTERGDSAVYLCASSLDPLASGELFFGEGSRLTVL.

The gene calls are TRBV13 and TRBJ2-5; TRBD2 matches 7 bases. The CDR3 length is 13 residues. Trimming removed 2 bases from V and 7 bases from J; junction bases left unmatched: 4. Germline V gene data show CDR1 as PRHDT and CDR2 as FYEKMQ (reference sequence). The CDR3 region is CASSLFGGGTQYF. CDR3 coding DNA: TGTGCCAGCAGCTTATTTGGCGGGGGGACCCAGTACTTC.

This chain joins TRBV19 and TRBJ2-1; 10 bases are shared with TRBD1. Germline V gene data show CDR1 as LNHDA and CDR2 as SQIVND (reference sequence). J was trimmed by 9 bases and V by 1 base; bases with no gene match: 12. The CDR3 is made up of 17 amino acids. This CDR3 is CASSIVGLRQGAFEQFF. The CDR3 bases are TGTGCCAGTAGTATAGTAGGTTTAAGACAGGGGGCTTTTGAGCAGTTCTTC.